The 28 T cell receptor beta chains in this list originate from one sample, sequenced in a study of shared clonotypes between healthy human individuals. Measured with immunoSEQ multiplex PCR; TCRdb has only the in-frame clones, and not every one. Here the sample spans fewer than 400,000 clones, approximately 79% being singletons. Specimen: memory CD4+ T cells sorted from blood. Noted subset: CD45RA-negative fraction. These receptors were collected from a man aged 25-45 years in good health.

The chain uses TRBV28 and TRBJ1-3; no definite D call. Germline CDR1 and CDR2: MDHEN and SYDVKM. The CDR3 loop spans 16 amino acids. Deletions cut 6 bases from V and 1 base from J, with 16 bases between. The CDR3 sequence: CASRPSRMASGNTIYF. CDR3 DNA: TGTGCCAGCAGGCCTAGTCGGATGGCTTCTGGAAACACCATATATTTT.

A single count supports this clone. The V and J genes are TRBV18 and TRBJ1-5, with D possibly matching TRBD1 (5 bases). CDR1 is KGHSH and CDR2 is LQKENI in the germline V gene. This CDR3 has 14 amino acids. The V gene lost 2 bases and the J gene lost 6 bases, with 11 bases spanning the gap. CDR3 sequence reads: CASSPGATGQPQHF. The CDR3 nucleotides are TGTGCCAGCTCACCAGGGGCTACCGGTCAGCCCCAGCATTTT.

The gene calls are TRBV6-4 and TRBJ1-3; 9 positions match TRBD1. Germline CDR1 MRHNA, CDR2 SNTAGT. With V trimmed by 2 bases and J by 8 bases, 10 bases remained unmatched. The CDR3 contains 16 residues. CDR3 DNA sequence: TGTGCCAGCAGTGACCCGAGGTCGGACAGGGGCGACACCATATATTTT. Its protein is CASSDPRSDRGDTIYF.

This clone has a count of ten or more. This sequence joins TRBV2 and TRBJ1-3, with TRBD1 matching over 7 bases. CDR1 is SNHLY, CDR2 FYNNEI, per germline. The CDR3 runs 18 residues. V shed 7 bases and J 0 bases; nucleotides not matched to a gene: 15. The CDR3 region is CASKSRQGNSRSGNTIYF. In DNA, the CDR3 is TGTGCCAGCAAATCGCGACAGGGCAATTCCCGCTCTGGAAACACCATATATTTT.

The chain is built from TRBV13 and TRBJ2-1; 12 bases are a match to TRBD2. Germline V gene data show CDR1 as PRHDT and CDR2 as FYEKMQ (reference sequence). The CDR3 runs 15 residues. Trimming at V came to 5 bases and at J to 8 bases, leaving 7 bases not matched to a gene. For the CDR3, the DNA is TGTGCCAGCAGCCAACGACTAGCGGGAGTCGATGAGCAGTTCTTC. Encoded protein: CASSQRLAGVDEQFF.

This clone has a count of ten or more. The chain couples TRBV5-5 to TRBJ1-4; D not resolved. The CDR3 has 14 residues. Trimming removed 5 bases at V and 10 bases at J, with 18 bases between. Germline CDR1 reads SGHKS; CDR2 reads YYEKEE (reference sequence). Here the CDR3 reads CASSLPTQDGKLFF. CDR3 in DNA: TGTGCCAGCAGTCTCCCCACCCAAGACGGAAAACTGTTTTTT.

This chain's CDR3 is CASSVSTGISYEQYF. CDR3 nucleotides: TGTGCCAGCAGCGTATCTACAGGGATCTCCTACGAGCAGTACTTC. The rearrangement links TRBV2 to TRBJ2-7; possible D gene TRBD1, 6 bases. CDR3 size: 15 residues. V dropped 6 bases and J dropped 0 bases, with 15 bases sitting between them. CDR1 and CDR2 from the germline V gene are SNHLY and FYNNEI.

This chain joins TRBV19 and TRBJ2-2; D gene unclear. Trimming stripped 6 bases from V and 4 bases from J, with 3 bases between. CDR1 is LNHDA and CDR2 is SQIVND in the germline V gene (reference sequence). This CDR3 comprises 11 residues. CDR3 region: CASRFTGELFF. CDR3 nucleotides: TGTGCCAGTAGGTTCACCGGGGAGCTGTTTTTT.

J is TRBJ2-3 and V is TRBV30, with D tentatively TRBD2 (5 bases). The V gene's germline CDR1 is GTSNPN and CDR2 SVGIG (reference sequence). Trimming removed 7 bases from V and 1 base from J, with 12 bases in between. CDR3 length: 13 residues. In DNA, the CDR3 is TGTGCCTTAGAGGGAGCCCGCACAGATACGCAGTATTTT. This translates into CALEGARTDTQYF.

The rearrangement links TRBV7-9 to TRBJ1-3; D unresolved. The V and J ends lost 11 bases and 4 bases respectively, with 9 bases between them. The CDR3 is 11 residues long. CDR1 and CDR2 (germline): SEHNR, FQNEAQ (reference sequence). The CDR3 spells CASQAGNTIYF. The CDR3 DNA is TGTGCCTCCCAAGCCGGAAACACCATATATTTT.

The V and J genes are TRBV6-6 and TRBJ2-2, with TRBD1 matching over 9 bases. Losses at the gene ends were 0 bases for V and 4 bases for J; bases not matched to a gene: 3. The CDR3 totals 16 residues. Germline CDR1 and CDR2: MNHNY and SVGAGI (reference sequence). The CDR3 loop is CASSYSTGGFTGELFF. CDR3 in DNA: TGTGCCAGCAGTTACTCGACAGGGGGGTTCACCGGGGAGCTGTTTTTT.

The chain combines TRBV4-1 with TRBJ1-5; 8 bases align to TRBD1. The CDR3 runs 16 residues. From germline, CDR1 is MGHRA and CDR2 YSYEKL. V dropped 4 bases and J dropped 0; count of bases not matched to a gene: 5. For the CDR3, the DNA is TGCGCCAGCAGCCTCCCCGGACAGGGTAGCAATCAGCCCCAGCATTTT. Translated, it gives CASSLPGQGSNQPQHF.

The rearrangement joins TRBV2 to TRBJ2-1; 9 nucleotides agree with TRBD1. The germline gives CDR1 SNHLY, CDR2 FYNNEI. This CDR3 is 15 amino acids long. V shed 6 bases, J shed 6 bases, and the junction held 9 bases outside the gene matches. The DNA for the CDR3 is TGTGCCAGCAGCGAGTCCGGGACAGGGCGCAATGAGCAGTTCTTC. This gives the protein CASSESGTGRNEQFF.

V and J are TRBV7-6 and TRBJ2-7; 9 bases fit TRBD1. The CDR3 contains 14 residues. Losses at the gene ends were 4 bases for V and 7 bases for J; bases not matched to a gene: 8. Germline V gene sequence: CDR1 SGHVS, CDR2 FNYEAQ. The CDR3 is CASSSLQGAREQYF. In DNA form, the CDR3 reads TGTGCCAGCAGCTCTCTACAGGGGGCTCGGGAGCAGTACTTC.

The chain uses TRBV29-1 and TRBJ2-2; D remains ambiguous. Germline CDR1 is SQVTM and CDR2 is ANQGSEA. This CDR3 region has 12 residues. Trimming pared 7 bases from V and 3 bases from J, leaving 9 bases between. The DNA for the CDR3 is TGCAGCGGGTCCCAATACACCGGGGAGCTGTTTTTT. It yields the protein CSGSQYTGELFF.

This clone was seen a handful of times. J is TRBJ2-1 and V is TRBV28, with 8 bases fitting TRBD1. This CDR3 has 12 residues. CDR1 and CDR2 (germline): MDHEN, SYDVKM. V gave up 6 bases and J gave up 10 bases; unmatched junction bases: 5. CDR3 amino acids: CASSTGGGEQFF. CDR3 DNA sequence: TGTGCCAGCAGCACAGGGGGAGGAGAGCAGTTCTTC.

In DNA form, the CDR3 reads TGTGCCAGCAAGGTCTCCGGACAGATCCCTACAGCCGGGGAGCTGTTTTTT. It translates to CASKVSGQIPTAGELFF. V gene TRBV5-5 combines with J gene TRBJ2-2; possibly TRBD1 for D (6 bases). The V end was cut by 6 bases, the J end by 6 bases, with 24 bases between. This CDR3 spans 17 amino acids. Germline loops: CDR1 SGHKS, CDR2 YYEKEE (reference sequence).

The chain employs TRBV19 and TRBJ2-1; the match to TRBD1 covers 7 bases. This CDR3 has 17 residues. With 1 base clipped from V and 3 bases from J, the junction kept 9 bases outside the gene matches. Germline assignment: CDR1 LNHDA and CDR2 SQIVND (reference sequence). The chain's CDR3 is CASSIGFGDSNYNEQFF. The CDR3 DNA reads TGTGCCAGTAGTATAGGTTTTGGGGACAGCAACTACAATGAGCAGTTCTTC.

In this sample, this clone turned up once. The V call is TRBV10-2, the J call TRBJ2-1, with TRBD2 identical over 9 bases. The V and J ends lost 8 bases and 4 bases, in that order; junction bases with no gene match: 9. This CDR3 comprises 15 residues. Germline CDR1 WSHSY, CDR2 SAAADI. The CDR3 here is CASSRLAGAYNEQFF. In DNA, the CDR3 is TGCGCCAGCTCACGCTTAGCGGGAGCTTACAATGAGCAGTTCTTC.

The V gene is TRBV19, the J gene TRBJ1-5; TRBD1 matches 12 bases. This CDR3 has 17 residues. Unmatched junction bases numbered 12, after V lost 5 bases and J lost 7 bases. Germline V gene lookup returns CDR1 LNHDA and CDR2 SQIVND (reference sequence). In DNA form, the CDR3 reads TGTGCCAGTAGTCCTACCGGGACAGGGGGCTTAAGACAGCCCCAGCATTTT. Translation: CASSPTGTGGLRQPQHF.

The chain recombines TRBV11-2 with TRBJ1-1, with a possible D match to TRBD1 (5 bases). The length of the CDR3 is 14 residues. V dropped 4 bases and J dropped 4 bases, with 13 bases sitting between them. Germline V gives CDR1 SGHAT, CDR2 FQNNGV. CDR3 sequence: CASSSINGGTEAFF. The CDR3 DNA sequence: TGTGCCAGCAGCTCCATCAATGGGGGCACTGAAGCTTTCTTT. Full variable domain (rest looked up from reference TRBV11-2 and TRBJ1-1): EAGVAQSPRYKIIEKRQSVAFWCNPISGHATLYWYQQILGQGPKLLIQFQNNGVVDDSQLPKDRFSAERLKGVDSTLKIQPAKLEDSAVYLCASSSINGGTEAFFGQGTRLTVV.

This clone was seen more than once but under ten times. This chain links TRBV7-2 with TRBJ1-5; D gene ambiguous. Trimming cost V 1 base and J 1 base, with 8 bases left between them. This CDR3 is built from 15 residues. From germline, CDR1 is SGHTA and CDR2 FQGNSA. CDR3 nucleotides: TGTGCCAGCAGCTTAGTCGGGGAAAGCAATCAGCCCCAGCATTTT. Translated: CASSLVGESNQPQHF.

The rearrangement uses TRBV29-1 and TRBJ2-1; TRBD2 matches 11 bases. V shed 4 bases, J shed 6 bases, and the junction held 5 bases outside the gene matches. The CDR3 covers 14 residues. CDR1 is SQVTM, CDR2 ANQGSEA, per germline. The CDR3: CSVARLAGSNEQFF. In DNA form, the CDR3 reads TGCAGCGTTGCAAGACTAGCGGGATCCAATGAGCAGTTCTTC.

The chain employs TRBV19 and TRBJ1-5, with 8 bases lining up with TRBD1. With 1 base clipped from V and 8 bases from J, the junction kept 7 bases outside the gene matches. Germline V gene sequence: CDR1 LNHDA, CDR2 SQIVND (reference sequence). The CDR3 has 15 residues. CDR3 in DNA: TGTGCCAGTAGTATAGTGGACAGGGCGGGCAAGCCCCAGCATTTT. Its translation is CASSIVDRAGKPQHF.

The J gene is TRBJ2-5, the V gene TRBV5-1, with D perhaps matching TRBD1 (6 bases). CDR1 and CDR2 (germline): SGHRS, YFSETQ. V was clipped by 0 bases and J by 5 bases, with 14 bases between them. The CDR3 contains 15 residues. CDR3 nucleotides: TGCGCCAGCAGCTTGGATAGCAGGGGATGGGAGACCCAGTACTTC. Protein product: CASSLDSRGWETQYF.

The chain recombines TRBV18 with TRBJ2-1; D perhaps matches TRBD2 (7 bases). The CDR3 length is 18 residues. CDR1 KGHSH and CDR2 LQKENI come from the germline V gene. Trimming cost V 0 bases and J 3 bases, with 18 bases left between them. The CDR3 region is CASSPPTGTSARYNEQFF. In DNA form, the CDR3 reads TGTGCCAGCTCACCACCGACAGGTACTAGCGCCCGCTACAATGAGCAGTTCTTC.

The gene calls are TRBV5-4 and TRBJ2-6; D may be TRBD2 (5 bases). The CDR3 sequence is 17 residues long. Between the trimmed V and J ends, which lost 4 bases and 1 base, there was a span of 15 bases. Looked up from germline, CDR1 is SGHNT and CDR2 is YYREEE (reference sequence). DNA of the CDR3: TGTGCCAGCAGCCCCCTCGCGGGTGCGTCTGGGGCCAACGTCCTGACTTTC. It encodes CASSPLAGASGANVLTF.

The chain is built from TRBV19 and TRBJ2-2; TRBD1 agrees at 7 bases. This CDR3 is 14 amino acids long. The germline V gene encodes CDR1 LNHDA and CDR2 SQIVND (reference sequence). Trimming took 6 bases from V and 6 from J; bases not matched to a gene: 7. In DNA form, the CDR3 reads TGTGCCAGTAGCCAAGGGGGCTTTGCCGGGGAGCTGTTTTTT. It yields the protein CASSQGGFAGELFF.